This T cell receptor (beta chain) was documented in a study of blood T cell repertoires in COVID-19 (dated by TCRdb to 2020 to 2021). About the study as a whole: Collaborator samples came from the United States, Italy and Spain and covered acute and convalescent phases of COVID-19. The prospective study material was composed of cDNA or gDNA derived from T cells, B-cell-depleted T cells, or PBMCs. The repertoires were made available in a free public database intended to serve as a resource for research on the immune response to SARS-CoV-2. Deeply sampled blood TCRbeta repertoires from subjects exposed to, actively infected with, or recovered from COVID-19 were included in the dataset. Sample metadata almost always included a de-identified subject ID, COVID-19 status, age in years and sex. Where available, HLA class I and class II types were obtained from metadata supplied by the sample provider rather than from assay-based typing. Samples came from the ongoing ImmuneRACE study (first 160 participants) plus 1,254 subjects from 6 global collaborators.

The collaborating institutions used their own protocols to collect whole blood in K2EDTA tubes. For TCRbeta analysis, collaborators shipped samples as frozen whole blood, isolated PBMCs, or DNA extracted from either of those sample types. Findings and caveats that apply to the study as a whole: How much clinical and demographic metadata was included differed by source and by participant, and the metadata was provided uncurated.

Concerning this clone itself: This receptor's antigen is unknown. Base qualities were left out, and no much larger clone turns up one base away.

Reading the germline V gene (reference sequence) gives CDR1 SGHNT and CDR2 YYREEE. The CDR3 contains 15 residues, cysteine and phenylalanine counted. The retained sequence is limited to the CDR3, 45 bases, with the frame set at the first base. The germline V and J ends show losses of 3 bases and 5 bases respectively, and no gene match explains 3 bases of the junction. TCRbeta CDR3 regions were amplified from genomic DNA using the immunoSEQ Assay, a bias-controlled multiplex PCR. Turning to the authors' computational methods: The number of nucleated cells in each sample was estimated by amplification of reference gene primers within the assay. To quantify the absolute abundance of each unique TCRbeta CDR3 rearrangement, sequence reads were collapsed and filtered. For each sample, productive Simpson clonality was calculated as the square root of Simpson's diversity index across productive rearrangements. TCRdb provides this immuneACCESS table in a form limited to in-frame rearrangements. Some clones are lacking; in checked studies, under half of them reflect an unresolved V gene, and why the rest are absent is not known. The D gene and trimming were derived from the DNA, and the V and J assignments and clone size from that table. The sample data list about 78,000 clones, and around 90% of these were observed just once. Clones ranked in the top ten supply approximately 0.74% of the sample.

Rearrangement joined TRBV5-4 to TRBJ2-3; TRBD2 agrees with 13 junctional bases. The source of this sequence is a woman at least 80 years old with acute or convalescent COVID-19. The sample taken for sequencing was peripheral blood. The CDR3 region reads CASSSGTSGVDTQYF. The DNA sequence follows: TGTGCCAGCAGCTCCGGGACTAGCGGGGTAGATACGCAGTATTTT.